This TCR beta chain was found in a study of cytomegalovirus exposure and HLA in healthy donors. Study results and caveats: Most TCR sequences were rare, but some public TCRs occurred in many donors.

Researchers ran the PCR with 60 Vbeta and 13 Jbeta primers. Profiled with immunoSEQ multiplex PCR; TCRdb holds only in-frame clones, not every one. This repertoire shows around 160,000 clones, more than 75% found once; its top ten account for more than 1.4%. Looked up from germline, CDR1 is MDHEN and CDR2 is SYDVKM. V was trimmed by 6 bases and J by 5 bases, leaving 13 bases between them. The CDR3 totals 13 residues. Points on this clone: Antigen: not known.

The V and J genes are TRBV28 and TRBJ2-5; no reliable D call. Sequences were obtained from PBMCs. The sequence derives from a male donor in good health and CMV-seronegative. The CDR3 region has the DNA TGTGCCAGCAGGCACCCTTCCAGGGAGACCCAGTACTTC. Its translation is CASRHPSRETQYF.